Following are 6 T cell receptor beta chains from one sample sequenced in a study of cytomegalovirus exposure and HLA in healthy donors (dated by TCRdb to between 2016 and 2019). Receptor amplification or capture employed the immunoSEQ multiplex PCR assay. A mixture of 60 forward primers for TCR Vbeta segments and 13 reverse primers for TCR Jbeta segments was used in the multiplex PCR. The source is immuneACCESS, and TCRdb retained only in-frame sequences with V and J called. Part of the clones is not carried over; for the studies checked, unresolved V genes explain less than half of this, and the remainder is unexplained. The sample records some 170,000 clones, around 83% of which are singletons. Of the sample, over 4% falls within the top ten clones. The material sequenced was PBMCs. Every receptor here comes from a man over 45 in good health and CMV-seropositive.

The chain joins TRBV29-1 to TRBJ2-7; D possibly corresponds to TRBD1 (8 bases). Trimming pared 6 bases from V and 1 base from J, leaving 16 bases between. Germline CDR1 SQVTM, CDR2 ANQGSEA. The CDR3 loop spans 14 amino acids. The CDR3 coding sequence is TGCAGCGTAACAACAGGGGGGGGGTCCTACGAGCAGTACTTC. It translates to CSVTTGGGSYEQYF.

Regarding this clone: At one end the junction does not follow the germline gene, possibly because of a read error. The rearrangement joins TRBV7-9 to TRBJ2-3; TRBD1 might be the D (6 bases). This CDR3 region has 15 residues. CDR1 SEHNR and CDR2 FQNEAQ come from the germline V gene (reference sequence). CDR3 sequence reads: CSSSPSRDNTDTQYF. The CDR3 nucleotides read TGTTCCAGCAGTCCTTCCCGGGACAACACAGATACGCAGTATTTT. Supplemented by reference TRBV7-9 and TRBJ2-3, the full variable domain reads DTGVSQNPRHKITKRGQNVTFRCDPISEHNRLYWYRQTLGQGPEFLTYFQNEAQLEKSRLLSDRFSAERPKGSFSTLEIQRTEQGDSAMYLCSSSPSRDNTDTQYFGPGTRLTVL.

The rearrangement links TRBV30 to TRBJ1-2, with TRBD1 as a possible D gene (5 bases). The V end lost 4 bases, the J end lost 8 bases, and 14 bases lay between the germline ends. There are 12 residues in the CDR3. Germline V lookup: CDR1 GTSNPN, CDR2 SVGIG (reference sequence). The DNA for the CDR3 is TGTGCCTGGACCCTCGTGGGGGGAGGCTACACCTTC. Protein product: CAWTLVGGGYTF.

The chain couples TRBV5-1 to TRBJ2-1; tentative D call: TRBD2 (6 bases). Trimming took 2 bases from V and 6 from J, leaving 12 bases between them. This CDR3 has 14 residues. Per the germline V gene, CDR1 is SGHRS and CDR2 is YFSETQ. In nucleotides, the CDR3 is TGCGCCAGCAGCTTCTTCCACGGGGGCAATGAGCAGTTCTTC. This gives the protein CASSFFHGGNEQFF.

This CDR3 reads CASSPPGTGGYGYTF. The DNA for the CDR3 is TGTGCCAGCTCTCCCCCCGGAACGGGGGGCTATGGCTACACCTTC. The chain joins TRBV18 to TRBJ1-2; TRBD1 might be the D (5 bases). V was trimmed by 6 bases and J by 4 bases, leaving 18 bases between them. This CDR3 has 15 residues. The germline V gene encodes CDR1 KGHSH and CDR2 LQKENI. Filled out from reference TRBV18 and TRBJ1-2, the complete variable domain reads NAGVMQNPRHLVRRRGQEARLRCSPMKGHSHVYWYRQLPEEGLKFMVYLQKENIIDESGMPKERFSAEFPKEGPSILRIQQVVRGDSAAYFCASSPPGTGGYGYTFGSGTRLTVV.

The chain combines TRBV7-6 with TRBJ1-1; 7 bases fit TRBD1. The CDR3 is made up of 13 amino acids. V was clipped by 3 bases and J by 10 bases; unmatched bases: 8. CDR1 and CDR2 (germline): SGHVS, FNYEAQ. This chain's CDR3 is CASSFQGGGGAFF. CDR3 coding DNA: TGTGCCAGCAGCTTTCAGGGGGGAGGCGGAGCTTTCTTT.